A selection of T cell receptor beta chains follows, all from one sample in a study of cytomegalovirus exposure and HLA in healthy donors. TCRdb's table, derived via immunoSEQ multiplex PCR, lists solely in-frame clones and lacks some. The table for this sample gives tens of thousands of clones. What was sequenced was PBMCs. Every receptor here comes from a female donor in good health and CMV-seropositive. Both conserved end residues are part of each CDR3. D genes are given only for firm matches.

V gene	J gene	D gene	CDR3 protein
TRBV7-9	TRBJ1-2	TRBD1	CASSWDSRGYTF
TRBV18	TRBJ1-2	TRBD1	CASAPREGAAGYGYTF
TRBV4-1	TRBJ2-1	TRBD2	CASSEGLAVSYNEQFF
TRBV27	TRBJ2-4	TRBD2	CASSPGTSSNIQYF
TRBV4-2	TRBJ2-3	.	CASSQVSGTDTQYF
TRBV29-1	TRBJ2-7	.	CSVEDYYEQYF
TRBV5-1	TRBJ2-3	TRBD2	CASSSSGTSGNTQYF
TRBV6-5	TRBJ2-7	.	CASSYSSGGVNEQYF
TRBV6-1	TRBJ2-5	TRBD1	CAIWTGGETQYF
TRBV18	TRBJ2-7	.	CASSPVRTGGDEQYF
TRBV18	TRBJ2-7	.	CASSPQGVEQYF
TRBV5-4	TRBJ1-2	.	CASSLDRGSYTF
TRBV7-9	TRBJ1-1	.	CASIPSGGYTEAFF
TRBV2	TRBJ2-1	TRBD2	CASSDSPSGRVYNEQFF
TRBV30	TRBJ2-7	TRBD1	CAEQGAGYEQYF
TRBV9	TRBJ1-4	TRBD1	CASSLTTGGDEKLFF
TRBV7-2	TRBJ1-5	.	CASSFRRDSNQPQHF
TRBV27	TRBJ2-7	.	CASTTLQGRYYEQYF
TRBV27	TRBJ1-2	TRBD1	CASSLTGAYGYTF
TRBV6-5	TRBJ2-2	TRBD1	CASSYLRGTGPGELFF
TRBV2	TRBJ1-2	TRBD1	CASSGDREGYTF
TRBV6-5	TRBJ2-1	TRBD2	CASSKTSGDYNEQFF
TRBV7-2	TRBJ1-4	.	CASSLGQGWEKLFF
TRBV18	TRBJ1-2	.	CASSSGLSTYGYTF
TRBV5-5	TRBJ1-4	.	CASSDRTNEKLFF
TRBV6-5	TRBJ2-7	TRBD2	CASSYSSGRHYEQYF
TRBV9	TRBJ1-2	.	CASSVVDSYGYTF
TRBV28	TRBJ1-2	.	CASSLGQNYGYTF
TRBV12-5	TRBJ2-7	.	CASGLVSSGAPYEQYF
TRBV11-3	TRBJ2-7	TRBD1	CASSGTGNEQYF
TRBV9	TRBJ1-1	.	CASSVGSARGNTEAFF
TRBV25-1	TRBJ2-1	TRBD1	CASSEYRGQIYNEQFF
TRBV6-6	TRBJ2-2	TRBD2	CASSYKLAVSTGELFF
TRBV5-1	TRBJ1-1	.	CASSGGTGLDTEAFF
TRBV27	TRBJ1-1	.	CASSLWQNTEAFF
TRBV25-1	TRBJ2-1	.	CASSDQGHEQFF
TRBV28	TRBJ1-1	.	CASRRDWTEAFF
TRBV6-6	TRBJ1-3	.	CASSFQRDSGNTIYF
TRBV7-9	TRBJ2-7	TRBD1	CASRLGAGGEQYF
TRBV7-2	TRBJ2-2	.	CASSLRGSGELFF
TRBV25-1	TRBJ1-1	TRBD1	CASSEWTGGQNTEAFF